This entry concerns a single T cell receptor beta chain. Which antigen it targets is not known. The sample belongs to a study of cytomegalovirus exposure and HLA in healthy donors (dated by TCRdb to about 2017). Describing the broader study: In an earlier analysis of 587 of the donors, 276 Gb of sequence data and 117 million unique TCR beta sequences from about 190 million T cells were reported. About 330 gigabases of sequencing data and 75 million to 85 million unique TCR sequences made up an early release that covered over 550 HLA-typed donors. The genetic ancestry cluster associated with self-reported Caucasian donors included approximately 85% of the approximately 430 genotyped donors. The study was designed to test whether signatures of past pathogen exposure could be identified by cataloging public T cell receptors. The T cell repertoires of under 700 subjects were profiled by immunosequencing and related to cytomegalovirus serostatus. Along with the roughly 710-subject first cohort, a separate validation cohort of 120 different subjects was used. To predict cytomegalovirus infection status, the study combined high-throughput TCR immunosequencing, statistical association of individual TCRs with disease status, and machine learning. A later analysis re-examined previously published TCR beta repertoires from about 700 donors and added high-resolution HLA genotyping to investigate patterns of TCR occurrence. Rather than drawing on any new phenotypic data, the later analysis identified candidate immune exposures from TCR beta sequences and the way those sequences occurred across donors. In an earlier analysis of 587 of the donors, high-throughput TCR beta sequencing was used to judge whether each TCR beta V gene segment behaved as functional or pseudogenic. Donor age, sex, ethnicity and CMV serostatus were compiled together with the repertoire data. A later genetic analysis used genome-wide SNP genotypes for about 60% of the roughly 700 donors, treating that subset as a discovery cohort. Every repertoire in the discovery cohort had been generated on one and the same sequencing platform. Class I and class II HLA loci were covered by the typing at four-digit resolution. Typing coverage varied by locus: roughly 629-640 donors for A, B, C, DRB1 and DQB1; approximately 560 for DQA1; more than 600 for DPA1; about 450 for DPB1. Roughly five DR-DQ haplotypes were handled as single units for association and clustering because linkage in the cohort was strong. Among some 400 genotyped donors of the cohort, an average of around 240,000 unique TCR beta nucleotide sequences were sequenced per donor, 15% to 20% of them non-productive. General study outcomes and caveats: A later analysis associated some 17,000 TCR beta sequences with specific HLA alleles at a false discovery rate of 0.05. In a later genetic analysis, a missense DCLRE1C variant was associated with V-gene and J-gene trimming of TCR beta chains, and the association was replicated in an independent cohort. Compared with equally common non-associated chains, HLA-associated TCR beta chains in a later analysis were more clonally expanded and had lower generation probabilities. When HLA alleles, especially DR and DQ, strongly co-occurred, TCR associations were difficult to assign to individual alleles. The study gave a list of under 200 TCR beta chains associated with cytomegalovirus. Because HLA typing was unavailable for some donors at each locus, only the typed subset was used in association tests. Some IMGT-functional V segments, including TRBV6-2 and TRBV6-3, could not be distinguished by the 87-base-pair reads and were therefore excluded. In both the original and validation cohorts, the classifier was reported to diagnose cytomegalovirus status with high specificity and sensitivity. While some public TCRs were present in many individuals, most TCR sequences turned up only very rarely across donors. An earlier analysis of 587 of the donors showed that most TCR beta V segments appeared in productive rearrangements either about 87% or about 30% of the time, which broadly matched IMGT annotations. Presence/absence analyses assumed roughly uniform sequencing depth across donors, an assumption that may not hold. According to a later genetic analysis, donors in an Asian-associated ancestry cluster had fewer N-insertions in productive TCRs than the approximately 700-donor mean. A cluster of highly shared sequence variants was judged likely to represent a technical artifact of the sequencing pipeline. According to a later analysis, most CMV-associated TCR beta chains appeared to be HLA-restricted, and the HLA associations seemed to be driven largely by CMV exposure. A later analysis found that TCR association rates varied across HLA loci, with DRB1 alleles showing the most associated TCRs and HLA-C alleles the fewest. In this cohort, only TCR beta chains were sequenced, and detectable features were limited by the absence of alpha or paired-chain data. The earlier analysis of approximately 590 of the donors excluded 15 to 20 rarely observed V segments, including chromosome 9 orphons, because counts were too low. Immune exposure information for the cohort was limited to CMV serostatus. According to the authors, the approach could potentially be generalized to other disease states and immunological phenotypes. Correlated functional status among segregating V segments might be attributable to linkage disequilibrium, but an unknown experimental factor could not be ruled out. A later analysis reported that several top co-occurrence clusters appeared linked to parvovirus B19, influenza, CMV and Epstein-Barr virus. A few of the identified cytomegalovirus-associated TCR beta chains were confirmed in vitro to be specific for cytomegalovirus antigens. A further reported finding was that TCR beta sequences accurately predicted the HLA-A and HLA-B alleles for most subjects in the first cohort.

The CDR3 numbers 16 residues from cysteine through phenylalanine. Only CDR3 DNA is held: 48 bases, read in frame from base 1. V drops 5 bases and J drops 4 bases, leaving 19 bases in between. For CDR1 and CDR2, the germline V gene lists MDHEN and SYDVKM. Libraries came from the immunoSEQ multiplex PCR assay. The multiplex PCR relied on a mix of 60 forward primers for TCR Vbeta segments and 13 reverse primers for TCR Jbeta segments. The CDR3 region of rearranged TCR beta genes was amplified from genomic DNA with a multiplex PCR assay. Amplified TCR beta libraries were sequenced as 87-base-pair reads on the Illumina HiSeq System. The study's processing was this. A later analysis counted about 76 million unique TCR beta chains across the 666 repertoires, and around 9.9 million of these chains were shared by at least two donors. A nearest-neighbor algorithm error-corrected the raw reads and collapsed the reads into unique sequences, merging closely related sequences to remove PCR and sequencing errors. CDR3 sequences were aligned to IMGT reference sequences to assign V, D and J gene segments. For a sequence to be retained, a match of at least six nucleotides to both a V gene segment and a J gene segment was required. A rearrangement was called productive if the CDR3 had no stop codons and remained in frame with V and J, and every other rearrangement was called non-productive. CDR3 was defined according to IMGT convention as the region running from the second conserved V-encoded cysteine to the conserved J-encoded phenylalanine. The earlier analysis of about 570 of the donors excluded any sequence lacking an unambiguous match to a single V gene segment. In an earlier analysis of 450 to 700 of the donors, V segments were called functional above 56.7% productive rearrangements and were called segregating when the between-donor standard deviation exceeded 5%. A statistical classification framework was developed to diagnose cytomegalovirus status using the catalog of TCR beta chain sequences. In a later analysis, V and J genes were assigned by comparing TCR nucleotide sequences against IMGT/GENE-DB human TR gene sequences. A later analysis assigned CDR3 sequences and most-parsimonious VDJ recombination scenarios with the TCRdist pipeline. A later analysis defined each TCR beta chain by its CDR3 amino acid sequence plus V-gene family, and excluded reads lacking a unique V-gene family. A later analysis removed nearly 600 highly shared, low-generation-probability nucleotide sequences to deal with suspected cross-contamination and a sequencing artifact. A later analysis calculated a clonal expansion index for each public chain from normalized within-repertoire ranks of inferred template counts. In a later analysis, generation probabilities were computed with a VDJ recombination model fitted to out-of-frame rearrangements, and the resulting probabilities were checked against IGoR. A later analysis scored TCR-TCR, TCR-HLA and TCR-CMV co-occurrence with hypergeometric tests, applying a repertoire-size bias correction to TCR pairs. To estimate false discovery rates, a later analysis permuted the HLA or CMV assignments 20 times. In a later analysis, co-occurring TCRs were grouped using DBSCAN, and TCRdist sequence similarity was added for clustering within HLA-allele-positive subsets. Co-occurrence clustering excluded repertoires with fewer than 30,000 or more than 120,000 public chains, plus five with anomalous nucleotide sharing. Here the immuneACCESS table is served through TCRdb, limited to in-frame sequences with V and J called. Missing clones are a known gap in these copies; in checked studies unresolved V genes cover under half, and the rest lacks a known reason. Clonal size and the V and J genes are those of that table, whereas D and trimming came from the DNA. The table kept for this sample lists about 55,000 clones. Approximately 8.9% of the sample belongs to the ten largest clones.

The cohort comprised fewer than 750 healthy bone marrow donors. At the time of sampling, all cohort members were nominally healthy, though unrecorded immune exposures were likely present. The donor tested CMV seropositive and was one of the 289 seropositive cohort members. A peripheral blood sample was collected from each donor, and TCR beta sequencing was performed on peripheral blood mononuclear cells. Genomic DNA was extracted from the blood cell samples with the Qiagen DNeasy Blood Extraction Kit. The source material was PBMCs. This receptor was identified in a man aged 45 to 65 in good health and CMV-seropositive. The chain employs TRBV28 and TRBJ2-3, with TRBD1 perhaps the D gene, on 5 matching bases. The CDR3 is CASSPNRNYRSDTQYF. The DNA reads TGTGCCAGCAGTCCCAACAGGAACTACCGCTCAGATACGCAGTATTTT.